This T cell receptor (beta chain) was sequenced for a study of blood T cell repertoires in COVID-19. Study-level background: Whether acute or convalescent, the COVID-19 samples came from the United States, Italy and Spain.

Sequencing was performed with immunoSEQ multiplex PCR; in TCRdb, only in-frame clones are kept and a portion is missing. This sample has around 30,000 clones; 65% to 90% occur once, and the top ten carry 6.5% to 7.5%. This CDR3 contains 14 residues. J gave up 4 bases and V 3 bases, and 3 bases lay outside the gene matches. Germline assignment: CDR1 KGHSH and CDR2 LQKENI. The source material was peripheral blood. The rearrangement links TRBV18 to TRBJ1-2; 9 bases match TRBD1. The clonotype was recovered from a man aged 55 to 70 with active COVID-19. For the CDR3, the DNA is TGTGCCAGCTCACCGCCGGGACAGGGCTATGGCTACACCTTC. Translation gives CASSPPGQGYGYTF.